Presented here are 30 T cell receptor beta chains from one specimen sequenced in a study of Graves' ophthalmopathy and Graves' hyperthyroidism. The authors amplified TCR beta CDR3 regions from RNA transcripts. First-round RT-PCR with HTBI primers preceded a second-round multiplex PCR. TCRdb redid the calling of the multiplex PCR reads with MiXCR, one entry per CDR3 protein. The table has around 660,000 distinct CDR3 sequences, 35% to 45% seen once. The sample taken for sequencing was peripheral blood. The receptors here all came from an adult man with Graves' ophthalmopathy.

This chain connects TRBV4-2 to TRBJ1-4; 9 bases align to TRBD1. Germline V CDR1 and CDR2: LGHNA, YNFKEQ. The V segment lost 1 base and the J segment 7 bases; nucleotides outside the gene matches: 4. This CDR3 comprises 15 residues. The chain's CDR3 is CASSQGDRGIEKLFF. CDR3 coding DNA: TGTGCCAGCAGCCAAGGTGACAGGGGGATTGAAAAACTGTTTTTT.

This CDR3 reads CASSLNPYLDTQYF. CDR3 DNA: TGTGCCAGCAGCCTCAACCCATATCTTGATACGCAGTATTTT. The V call is TRBV7-2, the J call TRBJ2-3; D uncertain. The germline V gene has CDR1 SGHTA and CDR2 FQGNSA. Trimming took off 5 bases at V and 6 bases at J, with 15 bases between the two ends. The CDR3 has 14 amino acids.

This clonotype was seen ten or more times. V is TRBV4-1 and J is TRBJ2-5; maybe TRBD2 (5 bases). V was clipped by 4 bases and J by 0 bases, with 9 bases between them. CDR1 is MGHRA, CDR2 YSYEKL, per germline. The CDR3 has 14 amino acids. The chain's CDR3 is CASSPIAYQETQYF. CDR3 nucleotides: TGCGCCAGCAGCCCGATAGCGTACCAAGAGACCCAGTACTTC.

In regard to this clonotype: Possible read error: a much larger clone is one base away. The conserved final phenylalanine or tryptophan is absent from the CDR3, which likely points to a read error. This sequence joins TRBV20-1 and TRBJ2-5; no firm D call. The CDR3 runs 12 residues. V gave up 3 bases and J gave up 7 bases, with 12 bases separating them. The germline V gene has CDR1 DFQATT and CDR2 SNEGSKA (reference sequence). The CDR3 region has the DNA TGCAGTGCTAGCCCCCCGGTTGGGACCCAGTACGTC. This gives the protein CSASPPVGTQYV.

The V and J genes are TRBV5-1 and TRBJ1-3; no reliable D call. V was trimmed by 3 bases and J by 0 bases, leaving 4 bases between them. The germline V gene encodes CDR1 SGHRS and CDR2 YFSETQ. The CDR3 totals 13 residues. CDR3 sequence: CASSSASGNTIYF. CDR3 nucleotide sequence: TGCGCCAGCAGCTCCGCCTCTGGAAACACCATATATTTT.

The chain joins TRBV6-6 to TRBJ2-5; D is possibly TRBD1 (6 bases). V was pared by 7 bases and J by 2 bases, with 14 bases between. Per germline, CDR1 MNHNY and CDR2 SVGAGI (reference sequence). The CDR3 sequence is 14 residues long. The CDR3 loop is CASTLRGIQETQYF. The DNA of the CDR3 is TGTGCCAGCACCTTGAGGGGGATACAAGAGACCCAGTACTTC.

CDR3 in amino acids: CASSPRDRVIEQYF. The DNA for the CDR3 is TGTGCCAGTAGTCCCCGGGACAGGGTTATAGAGCAGTACTTC. This rearrangement joins TRBV19 to TRBJ2-7; 9 nucleotides agree with TRBD1. Germline V lookup: CDR1 LNHDA, CDR2 SQIVND (reference sequence). The CDR3 has 14 residues. The V and J ends lost 5 bases and 7 bases, in that order; junction bases with no gene match: 9.

This clonotype came up a few times. J is TRBJ2-5 and V is TRBV12-5; maybe TRBD1 (6 bases). Trimming took 0 bases from V and 1 from J, leaving 15 bases between them. This CDR3 spans 17 amino acids. Germline-derived CDR1 and CDR2 are LGHNT and FRNRAP. The DNA for the CDR3 is TGTGCTAGTGGTTTGGTCGTGGGGGCGCATGGCCAAGAGACCCAGTACTTC. Translated: CASGLVVGAHGQETQYF.

This clonotype was found many times. The chain employs TRBV12-3 or TRBV12-4 and TRBJ2-7; D is undetermined. CDR3 size: 13 residues. V lost 5 bases and J 1 base, leaving 9 bases between the germline ends. In nucleotides, the CDR3 is TGTGCCAGCAGTCAAGAGGTATCCTACGAGCAGTACTTC. This translates into CASSQEVSYEQYF.

Note on this clonotype: A much larger clone sits a single nucleotide away, making a read error possible. The gene calls are TRBV15 and TRBJ2-5; D gene ambiguous. This CDR3 comprises 15 residues. CDR1 is LNHNV and CDR2 is YYDKDF in the germline V gene (reference sequence). CDR3 sequence: CASSIGSSYQEAQYF. CDR3 coding DNA: TGTGCCAGTAGTATAGGCAGCTCGTACCAAGAGGCCCAGTACTTC.

V gene TRBV7-2 combines with J gene TRBJ2-7; D is tentatively TRBD1 or TRBD2 (6 bases each). Germline loops: CDR1 SGHTA, CDR2 FQGNSA. This CDR3 has 15 amino acids. Trimming removed 6 bases at V and 2 bases at J, with 17 bases between. In DNA, the CDR3 is TGTGCCAGCAGTGTGGGGGGCGGGGTGCCCTACGAGCAGTACTTC. This sequence encodes CASSVGGGVPYEQYF. The full variable domain, in which reference TRBV7-2 and TRBJ2-7 provide the parts outside the CDR3, is GAGVSQSPSNKVTEKGKDVELRCDPISGHTALYWYRQSLGQGLEFLIYFQGNSAPDKSGLPSDRFSAERTGGSVSTLTIQRTQQEDSAVYLCASSVGGGVPYEQYFGPGTRLTVT.

This clonotype was counted between two and nine times. J is TRBJ1-1 and V is TRBV7-9, with D possibly being TRBD1 (6 bases). The V gene lost 7 bases and the J gene lost 0 bases, with 12 bases spanning the gap. The germline CDR1 and CDR2 sequences are SEHNR and FQNEAQ (reference sequence). The CDR3 totals 14 residues. CDR3 loop: CASKKDRMNTEAFF. The CDR3 DNA follows: TGTGCCAGCAAGAAGGACAGAATGAACACTGAAGCTTTCTTT.

The chain recombines TRBV25-1 with TRBJ1-2, with TRBD1 identical over 9 bases. Germline V CDR1 and CDR2: MGHDK, SYGVNS. The ends lost 4 bases at V and 0 bases at J; junction bases unmatched: 6. This CDR3 has 16 amino acids. CDR3 residues: CASSVNRTGANYGYTF. In DNA form, the CDR3 reads TGTGCCAGCAGTGTAAACCGGACAGGGGCTAACTATGGCTACACCTTC.

This clonotype occurred a few times. This sequence joins TRBV10-3 and TRBJ2-6, with unresolved D. Trimming removed 10 bases at V and 0 bases at J, with 16 bases between. Germline CDR1 is ENHRY and CDR2 is SYGVKD. CDR3 length: 16 residues. CDR3 sequence (DNA): TGTGCCAGTAGTGAACGGGTTCTCTCTGGGGCCAACGTCCTGACTTTC. As protein: CASSERVLSGANVLTF.

This clonotype was recorded at least ten times. The chain joins TRBV19 to TRBJ1-2, with D possibly being TRBD1 (5 bases). The CDR3 extends over 15 amino acids. Germline V lookup: CDR1 LNHDA, CDR2 SQIVND (reference sequence). Trimming left V 7 bases short and J 2 bases short, with 17 bases between. The CDR3, as DNA: TGTGCCAGTACCCACAGTCGGGGGACCAACTATGGCTACACCTTC. Translated, it gives CASTHSRGTNYGYTF.

The chain combines TRBV2 with TRBJ2-2, with 7 bases that match TRBD1. Germline loops: CDR1 SNHLY, CDR2 FYNNEI. The CDR3 totals 13 residues. The junction had 5 bases not matched to a gene; V was cut back by 8 bases and J by 5 bases. CDR3 sequence (DNA): TGTGCCAGCGGCGCAGGGGGAACCGGGGAGCTGTTTTTT. It is translated as CASGAGGTGELFF.

This clonotype was detected many times. The chain is built from TRBV24-1 and TRBJ1-1; the D is unclear. Deletions cut 10 bases from V and 5 bases from J, with 19 bases between. The CDR3 totals 14 residues. CDR1 is KGHDR and CDR2 is SFDVKD in the germline V gene. DNA of the CDR3: TGTGCCACTAGAGACCAAAGGGAAGGGACTGAAGCTTTCTTT. It specifies CATRDQREGTEAFF.

The chain is built from TRBV20-1 and TRBJ2-5; tentatively, D is TRBD1 or TRBD2 (6 bases each). V was trimmed by 1 base and J by 5 bases, leaving 11 bases between them. CDR3 length equals 13 residues. Germline CDR1 and CDR2: DFQATT and SNEGSKA (reference sequence). The CDR3, as DNA: TGCAGTGCTAGAGGGGTAGGGGGGGAGACCCAGTACTTC. Encoded protein: CSARGVGGETQYF.

The CDR3 is CASSLNVRQAASGNTIYF. The CDR3 DNA follows: TGCGCCAGCAGCTTGAATGTTCGACAGGCCGCGTCTGGAAACACCATATATTTT. The rearrangement joins TRBV5-1 to TRBJ1-3; TRBD1 might be the D (6 bases). The germline CDR1 and CDR2 sequences are SGHRS and YFSETQ. CDR3 length equals 18 residues. Trimming cost V 1 base and J 1 base, with 18 bases left between them. The complete variable domain, with remaining parts taken from reference TRBV5-1 and TRBJ1-3, reads KAGVTQTPRYLIKTRGQQVTLSCSPISGHRSVSWYQQTPGQGLQFLFEYFSETQRNKGNFPGRFSGRQFSNSRSEMNVSTLELGDSALYLCASSLNVRQAASGNTIYFGEGSWLTVV.

V gene TRBV25-1 combines with J gene TRBJ1-4; perhaps TRBD1 as D (5 bases). The V end lost 0 bases, the J end lost 8 bases, and 16 bases lay between the germline ends. This CDR3 is 16 amino acids long. Germline lookup yields CDR1 MGHDK and CDR2 SYGVNS. The CDR3 region has the DNA TGTGCCAGCAGTGAATACGCAGGGACGAGGGACGAAAAACTGTTTTTT. Translation gives CASSEYAGTRDEKLFF.

This clonotype was found many times. This chain joins TRBV14 and TRBJ1-2, with unresolved D. This CDR3 region has 12 residues. Germline CDR1 SGHDN, CDR2 FVKESK. The V end lost 0 bases, the J end lost 8 bases, and 7 bases lay between the germline ends. CDR3 loop: CASSQDYNGYTF. In nucleotides, the CDR3 is TGTGCCAGCAGCCAAGATTACAACGGCTACACCTTC.

This clonotype was observed many times. The V gene is TRBV12-5, the J gene TRBJ1-1; TRBD1 is a possible D gene (6 bases). Germline assignment: CDR1 LGHNT and CDR2 FRNRAP. The CDR3 loop spans 12 amino acids. The V gene lost 9 bases and the J gene lost 11 bases, with 19 bases spanning the gap. As DNA, the CDR3 is TGTGCTAGCAGTTGGGTGGGGGGGCCTGCTTTCTTT. As protein: CASSWVGGPAFF. Full variable domain (outside the CDR3, taken from reference TRBV12-5 and TRBJ1-1): DARVTQTPRHKVTEMGQEVTMRCQPILGHNTVFWYRQTMMQGLELLAYFRNRAPLDDSGMPKDRFSAEMPDATLATLKIQPSEPRDSAVYFCASSWVGGPAFFGQGTRLTVV.

The V call is TRBV7-9, the J call TRBJ2-7; 8 bases fit TRBD2. The CDR3 runs 15 residues. CDR1 is SEHNR and CDR2 is FQNEAQ in the germline V gene (reference sequence). The V segment lost 3 bases and the J segment 7 bases; nucleotides outside the gene matches: 11. CDR3 nucleotide sequence: TGTGCCAGCAGCTTGGGGACCCGGGAGGGGAATGAGCAGTACTTC. Translation gives CASSLGTREGNEQYF.

This clonotype came up a few times. V is TRBV18 and J is TRBJ2-7, with 10 nucleotides matching TRBD2. Germline V gene lookup returns CDR1 KGHSH and CDR2 LQKENI. This CDR3 contains 15 residues. Unmatched junction bases numbered 7, after V lost 3 bases and J lost 5 bases. This chain's CDR3 is CASSPPASGSNEQYF. CDR3 sequence (DNA): TGTGCCAGCTCACCCCCGGCTAGCGGGAGCAACGAGCAGTACTTC.

The chain has TRBV29-1 and TRBJ1-2; 9 bases align to TRBD1. Germline V gives CDR1 SQVTM, CDR2 ANQGSEA. The V gene end was trimmed by 5 bases and the J gene end by 7 bases; junction bases not matched to a gene: 2. The length of the CDR3 is 11 residues. In DNA, the CDR3 is TGCAGCGTTCCGGGACAGGGTGGCTACACCTTC. It codes for CSVPGQGGYTF.

CDR3 region: CASRRVGDRGLEQYF. In nucleotides, the CDR3 is TGTGCCAGTAGGAGAGTAGGAGATCGGGGACTCGAGCAGTACTTC. V and J are TRBV19 and TRBJ2-7; weak D call: TRBD2 (6 bases). Between the trimmed V and J ends, which lost 6 bases and 6 bases, there was a span of 21 bases. The CDR3 runs to 15 residues. The germline gives CDR1 LNHDA, CDR2 SQIVND (reference sequence). Full variable domain (outside the CDR3, taken from reference TRBV19 and TRBJ2-7): DGGITQSPKYLFRKEGQNVTLSCEQNLNHDAMYWYRQDPGQGLRLIYYSQIVNDFQKGDIAEGYSVSREKKESFPLTVTSAQKNPTAFYLCASRRVGDRGLEQYFGPGTRLTVT.

This clonotype was counted at least ten times. The gene calls are TRBV29-1 and TRBJ1-4; D possibly corresponds to TRBD1 (6 bases). Germline V CDR1 and CDR2: SQVTM, ANQGSEA. Deletions cut 4 bases from V and 7 bases from J, with 16 bases between. The CDR3 spans 14 residues. The CDR3 sequence: CSVVRREQGEKLFF. The CDR3 region has the DNA TGCAGCGTTGTCAGGAGGGAACAGGGTGAAAAACTGTTTTTT.

This clonotype has ten or more counts. The chain couples TRBV7-2 to TRBJ1-2; D remains ambiguous. This CDR3 is 13 amino acids long. CDR1 is SGHTA and CDR2 is FQGNSA in the germline V gene. V dropped 5 bases and J dropped 4 bases, with 11 bases sitting between them. The CDR3: CASSLQNTYGYTF. The DNA for the CDR3 is TGTGCCAGCAGCCTCCAGAATACCTATGGCTACACCTTC.

This chain uses TRBV12-3 or TRBV12-4 with TRBJ2-7, with D possibly being TRBD2 (6 bases). Trimming took off 2 bases at V and 0 bases at J, with 11 bases between the two ends. The CDR3 contains 15 residues. CDR3 sequence: CASSLREPSSYEQYF. CDR3 nucleotides: TGTGCCAGCAGTTTACGGGAGCCGAGCTCCTACGAGCAGTACTTC.

About this clonotype: This sequence may be a read error, since a much larger clone differs from it by one base. This chain uses TRBV12-3 or TRBV12-4 with TRBJ1-1, with TRBD1 identical over 10 bases. There are 15 residues in the CDR3. Trimming removed 6 bases from V and 6 bases from J; junction bases left unmatched: 10. CDR3 nucleotides: TGTGCCAGCAGGTTATTCGACAGGGGGCACTCTGAAGCTTTCTTT. Its translation is CASRLFDRGHSEAFF.